Sequencing of this T cell receptor (beta chain) was carried out in a study of blood T cell repertoires in COVID-19. Turning to the study itself: Acute-phase and convalescent COVID-19 samples originated in the United States, Italy and Spain. T cells, B-cell-depleted T cells, or PBMCs provided the cDNA or gDNA that served as material.

Authors' methods: Amplifying reference gene primers gave estimates of nucleated cell counts. Profiled with immunoSEQ multiplex PCR; TCRdb holds only in-frame clones, not every one. Clone size and V and J calls were adopted from that table, with D and trimming inferred from the DNA. The table has some 200,000 clones, 80% to 85% seen once; the top ten hold roughly 3%. The source of this sequence is a woman aged 25 to 39 who had recovered from COVID-19. Sample: peripheral blood.

This CDR3 reads CASSYPGGTYEQYF. In DNA, the CDR3 is TGTGCCAGTAGTTACCCGGGAGGGACCTACGAGCAGTACTTC. The V gene is TRBV19, the J gene TRBJ2-7, with TRBD2 matching over 8 bases. Trimming cost V 5 bases and J 2 bases; bases outside gene matches: 5. CDR1 and CDR2 from the germline V gene are LNHDA and SQIVND (reference sequence). The CDR3 has 14 amino acids.